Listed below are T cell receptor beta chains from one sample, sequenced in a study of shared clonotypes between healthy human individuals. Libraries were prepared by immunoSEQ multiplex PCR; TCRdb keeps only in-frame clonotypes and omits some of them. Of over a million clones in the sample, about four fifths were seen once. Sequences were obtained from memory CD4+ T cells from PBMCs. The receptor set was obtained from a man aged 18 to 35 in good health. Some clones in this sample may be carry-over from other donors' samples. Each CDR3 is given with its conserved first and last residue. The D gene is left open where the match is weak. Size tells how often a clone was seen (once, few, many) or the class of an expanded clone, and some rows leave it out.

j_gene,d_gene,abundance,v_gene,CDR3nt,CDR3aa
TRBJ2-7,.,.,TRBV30,TGTGCCTCGGGCTCCGGGCCCCGTTCCTACTTC,CASGSGPRSYF
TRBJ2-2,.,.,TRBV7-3,TGTGCCAGCAGCTTATTGTCCGGGGAGCTGTTTTTT,CASSLLSGELFF
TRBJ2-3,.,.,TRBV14,TGTGCCAGCAGCCTACAGTTCACAGATACGCAGTATTTT,CASSLQFTDTQYF
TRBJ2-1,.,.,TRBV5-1,TGCGCCAGCAGCTTGGGGGCGGGGAGCTCCTACAATGAGCAGTTCTTC,CASSLGAGSSYNEQFF
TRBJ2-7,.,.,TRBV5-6,TGTGCCAGCAGCTTGGACAGTAGCTCCTACGAGCAGTACTTC,CASSLDSSSYEQYF
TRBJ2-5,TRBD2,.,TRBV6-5,TGTGCCAGCAGTTGGGCTAGCGGCCAAGAGACCCAGTACTTC,CASSWASGQETQYF
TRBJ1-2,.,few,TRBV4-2,TGTGCCAGCAGCCAAGATCACGGCAGGGTGGGAGGCTACACCTTC,CASSQDHGRVGGYTF
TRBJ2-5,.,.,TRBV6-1,TGTGCCAGCAGTGAAGGGGCGTCGGTGCAGTACTTC,CASSEGASVQYF
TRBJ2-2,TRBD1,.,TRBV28,TGTGCCAGCAGTGGCAACAGGGGGCGCACCGGGGAGCTGTTTTTT,CASSGNRGRTGELFF
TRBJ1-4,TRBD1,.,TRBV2,TGTGCCAGCAGTGATGAGACAGGGGGCGGAAAACTGTTTTTT,CASSDETGGGKLFF
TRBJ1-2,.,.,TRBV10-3,TGTGCCATCAGGGCCGGGACGCTCTCGTCTGGAAACTATGGCTACACCTTC,CAIRAGTLSSGNYGYTF
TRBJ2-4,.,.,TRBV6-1,TGTGCCACCTCGCGGGGACACCTAGCCAAAAACATTCAGTACTTC,CATSRGHLAKNIQYF
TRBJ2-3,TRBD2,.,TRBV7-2,TGTGCCAGCAGCTTTCGAGCGGGAGCCACAGATACGCAGTATTTT,CASSFRAGATDTQYF
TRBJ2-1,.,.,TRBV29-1,TGCAGCGCGGGCTACAATGAGCAGTTCTTC,CSAGYNEQFF
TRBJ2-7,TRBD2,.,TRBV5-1,TGCGCCAGCAGCTTGCTAGCGGCCTCCTACGAGCAGTACTTC,CASSLLAASYEQYF
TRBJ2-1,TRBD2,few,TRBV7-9,TGTGCCAGCAGCTTTCTCCCGGGACTAGCGGGAGATGGAGGCAATGAGCAGTTCTTC,CASSFLPGLAGDGGNEQFF
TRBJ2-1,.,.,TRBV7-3,TGTGCCAGCAGCTCAAATGCAGGGTTCGTCAATGAGCAGTTCTTC,CASSSNAGFVNEQFF
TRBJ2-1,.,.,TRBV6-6,TGTGCCAGCAGTGGGGAACTAGCTCGTCATGAGCAGTTCTTC,CASSGELARHEQFF
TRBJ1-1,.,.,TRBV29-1,TGCAGCGTTTTTGGAGGGACTGAAGCTTTCTTT,CSVFGGTEAFF
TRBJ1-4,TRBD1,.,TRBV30,TGTGCCTGGAGGGGAGGGACAGGGATTGGTGAAAAACTGTTTTTT,CAWRGGTGIGEKLFF
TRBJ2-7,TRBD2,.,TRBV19,TGTGCCAGTAGTATGAGACTAGCGGGAGGCCCAACCTCCTACGAGCAGTACTTC,CASSMRLAGGPTSYEQYF
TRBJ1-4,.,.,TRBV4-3,TGCGCCAATCCGGAACGGACTAGTCATGAAAAACTGTTTTTT,CANPERTSHEKLFF
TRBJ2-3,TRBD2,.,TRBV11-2,TGTGCCAGCAGCACACGGACTAGCGGGAGGTCCACAGATACGCAGTATTTT,CASSTRTSGRSTDTQYF
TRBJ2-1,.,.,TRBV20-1,TGCAGTGCTAGAGGAAGCAATGAGCAGTTCTTC,CSARGSNEQFF
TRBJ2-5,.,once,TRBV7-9,TGTGCCAGCAGCTTAGGTCAGCGAATACAAGAGACCCAGTACTTC,CASSLGQRIQETQYF
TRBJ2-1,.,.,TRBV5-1,TGCGCCAGCTCTCCCATAGGGGGGAGGTTCAATGAGCAGTTCTTC,CASSPIGGRFNEQFF
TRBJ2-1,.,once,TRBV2,TGTGCCAGCAGTTACTTGAATAATGAGCAGTTCTTC,CASSYLNNEQFF
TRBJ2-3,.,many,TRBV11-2,TGTGCCAGCAGCTTAGGACGGGGAGATACGCAGTATTTT,CASSLGRGDTQYF
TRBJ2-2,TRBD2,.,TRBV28,TGTGCCAGCAGTTTCAGAGGACTAGCGGGTATCCTATGGAACACCGGGGAGCTGTTTTTT,CASSFRGLAGILWNTGELFF
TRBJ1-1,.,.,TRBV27,TGTGCCAGCAGTTTAAGGCCTCGTTCTTTGAACACTGAAGCTTTCTTT,CASSLRPRSLNTEAFF
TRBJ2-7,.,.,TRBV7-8,TGTGCCAGCAGCCCCCAGGGGGGGGCCTACGAGCAGTACTTC,CASSPQGGAYEQYF
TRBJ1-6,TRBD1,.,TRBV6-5,TGTGCCAGCAGTCGGGACAGGGCGAATTCACCCCTCCACTTT,CASSRDRANSPLHF
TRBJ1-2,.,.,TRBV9,TGTGCCAGCACAACGGGGGGGCGCTATGGCTACACCTTC,CASTTGGRYGYTF
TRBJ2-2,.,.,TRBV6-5,TGTGCCAGCAGTTATTTAGGACAGAACACCGGGGAGCTGTTTTTT,CASSYLGQNTGELFF
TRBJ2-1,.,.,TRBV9,TGTGCCAGCAGCGTAAGCCCAGGGGCGTGGAATGAGCAGTTCTTC,CASSVSPGAWNEQFF
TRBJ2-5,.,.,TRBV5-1,TGCGCCAGCAGTCCTCTTACAGGGACGGGAGAGACCCAGTACTTC,CASSPLTGTGETQYF
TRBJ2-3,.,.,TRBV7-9,TGTGCCAGCAGCTTAGTCCCCCTGCCCACAGATACGCAGTATTTT,CASSLVPLPTDTQYF
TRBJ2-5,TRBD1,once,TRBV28,TGTGCCAGCGCGGCAGGTGGACAGGGTGTAGAGACCCAGTACTTC,CASAAGGQGVETQYF
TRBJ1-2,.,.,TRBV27,TGTGCCAGCAGTTTCAGAGCTAACTATGGCTACACCTTC,CASSFRANYGYTF
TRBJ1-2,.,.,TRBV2,TGTGCCAGCAGAGCCGGGACTGAGAACTATGGCTACACCTTC,CASRAGTENYGYTF
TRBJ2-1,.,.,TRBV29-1,TGCAGCGTTGGGGAGCGTTATGGGGGTGAGCAGTTCTTC,CSVGERYGGEQFF
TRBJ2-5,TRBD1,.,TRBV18,TGTGCCAGCTCACGAGACAGGGGCGAGACCCAGTACTTC,CASSRDRGETQYF
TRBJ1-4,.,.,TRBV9,TGTGCCAGCAGCACCAATGGGGCCAGAGCTGATGAAAAACTGTTTTTT,CASSTNGARADEKLFF
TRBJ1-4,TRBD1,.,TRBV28,TGTGCCAGCAGTAGGCTAACAGGGGCACCCCGCGAAAAACTGTTTTTT,CASSRLTGAPREKLFF
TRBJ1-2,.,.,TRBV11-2,.,CASSFGEGTGTF
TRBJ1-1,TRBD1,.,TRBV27,TGTGCCAGCAGTCCCCTGGGACAGTGGGACACTGAAGCTTTCTTT,CASSPLGQWDTEAFF
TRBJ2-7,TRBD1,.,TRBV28,TGTGCCAGCCGGACAGGGGGCGACCCGTACGAGCAGTACTTC,CASRTGGDPYEQYF
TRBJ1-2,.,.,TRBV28,TGTGCCAGCAGCACCCCTGAGTATGGCTACACCTTC,CASSTPEYGYTF
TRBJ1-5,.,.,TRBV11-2,TGTGCCAGCAGCTTGAGTATAGCGGGTCAGCCCCAGCATTTT,CASSLSIAGQPQHF